The rows below give T cell receptor beta chains drawn from one sample of a study of blood T cell repertoires in COVID-19. Method: immunoSEQ multiplex PCR; TCRdb's copy keeps in-frame clones and lacks some. The data hold about 280,000 clones, with around 85% observed a single time. What was sequenced was peripheral blood. The receptors were sampled from a middle-aged man with active or convalescent COVID-19. Both conserved end residues are part of each CDR3. Each record gives: CDR3 DNA, CDR3 protein, clone size, J gene, V gene, D gene. A D gene is named only where the DNA matches it firmly. Expanded clones are given a class, and other clones once, few, many or no size at all.

cdr3_nt: TGCGCCAGCACGCTTTCACAGGGGGGGAGCACTGAAGCTTTCTTT; cdr3_aa: CASTLSQGGSTEAFF; clone_size: -; j_call: TRBJ1-1; v_call: TRBV4-1; d_call: TRBD1
cdr3_nt: TGCGCCAGCAGCTTGGCGACTAGCGGACTCTCCTACGAGCAGTACTTC; cdr3_aa: CASSLATSGLSYEQYF; clone_size: -; j_call: TRBJ2-7; v_call: TRBV5-1; d_call: TRBD2
cdr3_nt: TGTGCCAGCAGCGTAGAGGCAGACTCTGCAACTAATGAAAAACTGTTTTTT; cdr3_aa: CASSVEADSATNEKLFF; clone_size: once; j_call: TRBJ1-4; v_call: TRBV9; d_call: -
cdr3_nt: TGTGCCAGCAGCGTAGGGGTAGCGGGAGCAGATACGCAGTATTTT; cdr3_aa: CASSVGVAGADTQYF; clone_size: -; j_call: TRBJ2-3; v_call: TRBV9; d_call: TRBD2
cdr3_nt: TGTGCCAGCGGCTGTTACTGGGGCGGGATCGGGCAAGAGACCCAGTACTTC; cdr3_aa: CASGCYWGGIGQETQYF; clone_size: -; j_call: TRBJ2-5; v_call: TRBV28; d_call: -
cdr3_nt: TGTGCCAGTAGTTTCTATTATGAGCAGTTCTTC; cdr3_aa: CASSFYYEQFF; clone_size: -; j_call: TRBJ2-1; v_call: TRBV19; d_call: -
cdr3_nt: TGTGCCAGCAGCCGCTCTGAGGGCTACGAGCAGTACTTC; cdr3_aa: CASSRSEGYEQYF; clone_size: few; j_call: TRBJ2-7; v_call: TRBV7-3; d_call: -
cdr3_nt: TGCAGCCCCGGTGAGAGGGAGACCCAGTACTTC; cdr3_aa: CSPGERETQYF; clone_size: few; j_call: TRBJ2-5; v_call: TRBV20-1; d_call: -
cdr3_nt: TGTGCCAGCAGCTTAGCAGGGACAGGGGGTGTGTATAGCGGGAGCTCCTACAATGAGCAGTTCTTC; cdr3_aa: CASSLAGTGGVYSGSSYNEQFF; clone_size: -; j_call: TRBJ2-1; v_call: TRBV7-3; d_call: TRBD1
cdr3_nt: TGTGCCACCAGTGATCCGGGACTTAACACAGATACGCAGTATTTT; cdr3_aa: CATSDPGLNTDTQYF; clone_size: -; j_call: TRBJ2-3; v_call: TRBV24-1; d_call: -
cdr3_nt: TGTGCCAGCAGCCAATATGGCGACAGCACCTACGAGCAGTACTTC; cdr3_aa: CASSQYGDSTYEQYF; clone_size: -; j_call: TRBJ2-7; v_call: TRBV9; d_call: -
cdr3_nt: TGTGCCAGCAGCGTAGGGGCTAGCGGGACCAACGAGCAGTACTTC; cdr3_aa: CASSVGASGTNEQYF; clone_size: -; j_call: TRBJ2-7; v_call: TRBV9; d_call: TRBD2
cdr3_nt: TGCAGCGTTGAGACAGGGGGGAACACCATATATTTT; cdr3_aa: CSVETGGNTIYF; clone_size: -; j_call: TRBJ1-3; v_call: TRBV29-1; d_call: TRBD1
cdr3_nt: TGTGCCAGCAGGGGGGCGTCTAACTATGGCTACACCTTC; cdr3_aa: CASRGASNYGYTF; clone_size: -; j_call: TRBJ1-2; v_call: TRBV28; d_call: -
cdr3_nt: TGTGCCAGCAGCCCTACTGGGGGCTCGGGCACCGGGGAGCTGTTTTTT; cdr3_aa: CASSPTGGSGTGELFF; clone_size: -; j_call: TRBJ2-2; v_call: TRBV28; d_call: -
cdr3_nt: TGCGCCAGTTCGTTCCTCGGGGCAGATACGCAGTATTTT; cdr3_aa: CASSFLGADTQYF; clone_size: -; j_call: TRBJ2-3; v_call: TRBV10-2; d_call: -
cdr3_nt: TGTGCCAGCAGCGGATCAGCGGCGCCGGTGGTCTACAATGAGCAGTTCTTC; cdr3_aa: CASSGSAAPVVYNEQFF; clone_size: -; j_call: TRBJ2-1; v_call: TRBV11-2; d_call: -
cdr3_nt: TGTGCCAGCAGCTTACAGGGTGATGAAAAACTGTTTTTT; cdr3_aa: CASSLQGDEKLFF; clone_size: -; j_call: TRBJ1-4; v_call: TRBV7-9; d_call: -
cdr3_nt: TGCAGTGCTAGTTTCCCGGGTGGGCCCAGGGGTGAGCAGTACTTC; cdr3_aa: CSASFPGGPRGEQYF; clone_size: -; j_call: TRBJ2-7; v_call: TRBV20-1; d_call: -
cdr3_nt: TGCAGTGCTAGTCCATCCGCGGGGTTTTACTCTGGAAACACCATATATTTT; cdr3_aa: CSASPSAGFYSGNTIYF; clone_size: -; j_call: TRBJ1-3; v_call: TRBV20-1; d_call: -
cdr3_nt: TGTGCCACCGCAGGGGGTGGGGCCAACGTCCTGACTTTC; cdr3_aa: CATAGGGANVLTF; clone_size: -; j_call: TRBJ2-6; v_call: TRBV28; d_call: TRBD1
cdr3_nt: TGTGCCAGTCCAGGGAAGTGGAACTATGGCTACACCTTC; cdr3_aa: CASPGKWNYGYTF; clone_size: many; j_call: TRBJ1-2; v_call: TRBV6-5; d_call: -
cdr3_nt: TGTGCCAGCAGCTACCGGGACTCATCCTACAATGAGCAGTTCTTC; cdr3_aa: CASSYRDSSYNEQFF; clone_size: -; j_call: TRBJ2-1; v_call: TRBV11-1; d_call: -
cdr3_nt: TGTGCCAGCAGCTCCCCCCCGACAGGGGCAGAGACCCAGTACTTC; cdr3_aa: CASSSPPTGAETQYF; clone_size: -; j_call: TRBJ2-5; v_call: TRBV11-2; d_call: TRBD1
cdr3_nt: TGTGCCACCAGCAGAGATTTTGGCGGAAACTCCTACGAGCAGTACTTC; cdr3_aa: CATSRDFGGNSYEQYF; clone_size: once; j_call: TRBJ2-7; v_call: TRBV15; d_call: -
cdr3_nt: TGCAGCGCAGGGGGACAGGGAATCGGCTACACCTTC; cdr3_aa: CSAGGQGIGYTF; clone_size: -; j_call: TRBJ1-2; v_call: TRBV29-1; d_call: TRBD1
cdr3_nt: TGTGCCAGCAGAGGACTTAACAATGAGCAGTTCTTC; cdr3_aa: CASRGLNNEQFF; clone_size: -; j_call: TRBJ2-1; v_call: TRBV12-3/TRBV12-4; d_call: -
cdr3_nt: TGTGCCAGCTCTACCCAGGGAGGGAGCTCCTACGAGCAGTACTTC; cdr3_aa: CASSTQGGSSYEQYF; clone_size: -; j_call: TRBJ2-7; v_call: TRBV6-5; d_call: TRBD2
cdr3_nt: TGTGCCAGCAGCTTTTCCAGTTGGTCCTACAATGAGCAGTTCTTC; cdr3_aa: CASSFSSWSYNEQFF; clone_size: -; j_call: TRBJ2-1; v_call: TRBV7-6; d_call: -
cdr3_nt: TGTGCCAGCAGCCCAGGGACAGGGGGACACAATGAGCAGTTCTTC; cdr3_aa: CASSPGTGGHNEQFF; clone_size: -; j_call: TRBJ2-1; v_call: TRBV3-1/TRBV3-2; d_call: TRBD1
cdr3_nt: TGTGCCAGTAGTACCCGGGACAGCTCCTACGAGCAGTACTTC; cdr3_aa: CASSTRDSSYEQYF; clone_size: -; j_call: TRBJ2-7; v_call: TRBV19; d_call: TRBD1
cdr3_nt: TGTGCCAGCAGCTTAGACTGGGGGCCAGATACGCAGTATTTT; cdr3_aa: CASSLDWGPDTQYF; clone_size: -; j_call: TRBJ2-3; v_call: TRBV7-9; d_call: -
cdr3_nt: TGTGCCAGCAGTTCCAAACAGGGGGCCAGCAATCAGCCCCAGCATTTT; cdr3_aa: CASSSKQGASNQPQHF; clone_size: -; j_call: TRBJ1-5; v_call: TRBV6-5; d_call: TRBD1
cdr3_nt: TGTGCCAGTAGTATTGGGGCAGGGGAGGGACCCGGGGAGCTGTTTTTT; cdr3_aa: CASSIGAGEGPGELFF; clone_size: -; j_call: TRBJ2-2; v_call: TRBV19; d_call: -
cdr3_nt: TGTGCCAGCAGTTACTCAGGAGGGGTTGAGTTCTTC; cdr3_aa: CASSYSGGVEFF; clone_size: -; j_call: TRBJ2-1; v_call: TRBV6-5; d_call: -
cdr3_nt: TGTGCCACCAGCCCTATCGGGACATTCACGGGAGCTTTCTTT; cdr3_aa: CATSPIGTFTGAFF; clone_size: -; j_call: TRBJ1-1; v_call: TRBV15; d_call: -
cdr3_nt: TGTGCCAGCAGCCCCCGAAGGGGGTCGAGTGGCTACACCTTC; cdr3_aa: CASSPRRGSSGYTF; clone_size: -; j_call: TRBJ1-2; v_call: TRBV3-1/TRBV3-2; d_call: -
cdr3_nt: TGTGCCACCAGTGAAACTAGCGGGAACACAGATACGCAGTATTTT; cdr3_aa: CATSETSGNTDTQYF; clone_size: -; j_call: TRBJ2-3; v_call: TRBV24-1; d_call: TRBD2
cdr3_nt: TGTGCCAGTAGTCCAGACGAGGGGGCGGGCAAAAACATTCAGTACTTC; cdr3_aa: CASSPDEGAGKNIQYF; clone_size: -; j_call: TRBJ2-4; v_call: TRBV19; d_call: TRBD1
cdr3_nt: TGTGCCAGCAGCTTACTAGCTAACGCAGGGAGGCGCACTGAAGCTTTCTTT; cdr3_aa: CASSLLANAGRRTEAFF; clone_size: once; j_call: TRBJ1-1; v_call: TRBV7-2; d_call: -
cdr3_nt: TGTGCCAGCAGCCCGCAGGGGACTGAAGCTTTCTTT; cdr3_aa: CASSPQGTEAFF; clone_size: -; j_call: TRBJ1-1; v_call: TRBV5-5; d_call: -
cdr3_nt: TGTGCCAGTAGTATGTCCACGACTAGCGGGCGAACGAATGAGCAGTTCTTC; cdr3_aa: CASSMSTTSGRTNEQFF; clone_size: -; j_call: TRBJ2-1; v_call: TRBV19; d_call: TRBD2
cdr3_nt: TGTGCCAGCAGCCATCAAGGAGGCAGATCATTCACAGATACGCAGTATTTT; cdr3_aa: CASSHQGGRSFTDTQYF; clone_size: -; j_call: TRBJ2-3; v_call: TRBV11-2; d_call: -
cdr3_nt: TGTGCCAGCGAGGGGATTGGGACAGGAAACTATGGCTACACCTTC; cdr3_aa: CASEGIGTGNYGYTF; clone_size: -; j_call: TRBJ1-2; v_call: TRBV7-2; d_call: TRBD1
cdr3_nt: TGCGCCAGCAGGGAGGGGCCTAGCACAGATACGCAGTATTTT; cdr3_aa: CASREGPSTDTQYF; clone_size: -; j_call: TRBJ2-3; v_call: TRBV5-1; d_call: -
cdr3_nt: TGTGCCAGCAGTGAATCTATGAGGAATTCACCCCTCCACTTT; cdr3_aa: CASSESMRNSPLHF; clone_size: once; j_call: TRBJ1-6; v_call: TRBV25-1; d_call: -
cdr3_nt: TGTGCCAGCAGTTACTCGCAGGGTGAGAACGTCCTGACTTTC; cdr3_aa: CASSYSQGENVLTF; clone_size: -; j_call: TRBJ2-6; v_call: TRBV6-5; d_call: -
cdr3_nt: TGTGCTAGTGCCGTCCAGGGATATGGCTACACCTTC; cdr3_aa: CASAVQGYGYTF; clone_size: -; j_call: TRBJ1-2; v_call: TRBV12-5; d_call: -
cdr3_nt: TGTGCCAGCAGAATAGACAGGGGTGGAGAGCAGTACTTC; cdr3_aa: CASRIDRGGEQYF; clone_size: -; j_call: TRBJ2-7; v_call: TRBV7-2; d_call: TRBD1
cdr3_nt: TGTGCCAGCAGCTTAGGGCAGGGGTCCTACAATGAGCAGTTCTTC; cdr3_aa: CASSLGQGSYNEQFF; clone_size: -; j_call: TRBJ2-1; v_call: TRBV11-3; d_call: -
cdr3_nt: TGTGCCAGCACCCGGAGGGACAGTAACTACGAGCAGTACTTC; cdr3_aa: CASTRRDSNYEQYF; clone_size: -; j_call: TRBJ2-7; v_call: TRBV13; d_call: -
cdr3_nt: TGTGCCAGCTCACCACCGTCGGGGATCACTGAAGCTTTCTTT; cdr3_aa: CASSPPSGITEAFF; clone_size: once; j_call: TRBJ1-1; v_call: TRBV18; d_call: -
cdr3_nt: TGTGCCAGCAGCCCCGGACTAGCGGGAGGATGGTCCTACAATGAGCAGTTCTTC; cdr3_aa: CASSPGLAGGWSYNEQFF; clone_size: -; j_call: TRBJ2-1; v_call: TRBV5-4; d_call: TRBD2